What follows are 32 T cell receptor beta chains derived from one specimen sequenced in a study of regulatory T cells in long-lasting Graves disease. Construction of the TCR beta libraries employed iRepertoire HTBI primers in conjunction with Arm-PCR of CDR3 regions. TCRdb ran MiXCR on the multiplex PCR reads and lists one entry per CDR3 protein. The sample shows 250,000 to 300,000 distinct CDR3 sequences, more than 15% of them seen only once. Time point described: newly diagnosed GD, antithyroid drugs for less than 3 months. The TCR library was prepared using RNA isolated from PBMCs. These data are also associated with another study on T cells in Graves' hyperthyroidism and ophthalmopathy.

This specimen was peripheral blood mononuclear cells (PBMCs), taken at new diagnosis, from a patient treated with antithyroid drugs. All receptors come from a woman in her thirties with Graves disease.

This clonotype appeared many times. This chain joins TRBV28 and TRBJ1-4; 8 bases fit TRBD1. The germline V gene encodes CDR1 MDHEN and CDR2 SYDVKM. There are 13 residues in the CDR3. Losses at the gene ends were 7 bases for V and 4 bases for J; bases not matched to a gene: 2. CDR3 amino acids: CASTTGVNEKLFF. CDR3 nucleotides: TGTGCCAGCACGACAGGGGTTAATGAAAAACTGTTTTTT.

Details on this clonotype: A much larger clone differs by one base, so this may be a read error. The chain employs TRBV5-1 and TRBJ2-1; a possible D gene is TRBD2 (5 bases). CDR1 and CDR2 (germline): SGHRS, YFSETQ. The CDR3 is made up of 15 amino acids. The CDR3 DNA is TGCGCCAGCAGCTTGGCCTACGGAGACTACGATGAGCAGTTCTTC. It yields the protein CASSLAYGDYDEQFF.

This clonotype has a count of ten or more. The DNA for the CDR3 is TGCAGTGCTAGGCCTAAGCGAAGCTCTGGAAACACCATATATTTT. This gives the protein CSARPKRSSGNTIYF. The chain recombines TRBV20-1 with TRBJ1-3; D is undetermined. CDR1 and CDR2 (germline): DFQATT, SNEGSKA (reference sequence). The CDR3 has 15 amino acids. V was trimmed by 3 bases and J by 0 bases, leaving 12 bases between them.

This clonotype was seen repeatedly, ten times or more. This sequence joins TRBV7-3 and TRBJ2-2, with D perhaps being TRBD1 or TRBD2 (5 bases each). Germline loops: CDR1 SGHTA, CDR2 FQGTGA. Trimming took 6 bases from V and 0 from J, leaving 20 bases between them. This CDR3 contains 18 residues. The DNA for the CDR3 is TGTGCCAGCAGGACAGAGGGCGGGTTGGGCCCGAACACCGGGGAGCTGTTTTTT. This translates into CASRTEGGLGPNTGELFF.

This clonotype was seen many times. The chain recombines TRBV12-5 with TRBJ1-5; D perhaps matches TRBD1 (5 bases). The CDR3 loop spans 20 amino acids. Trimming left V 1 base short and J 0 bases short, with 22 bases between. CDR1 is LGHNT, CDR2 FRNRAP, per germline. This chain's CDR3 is CASGLAEGFSGIYSNQPQHF. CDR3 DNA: TGTGCTAGTGGTTTGGCCGAGGGGTTTTCCGGAATCTATAGCAATCAGCCCCAGCATTTT.

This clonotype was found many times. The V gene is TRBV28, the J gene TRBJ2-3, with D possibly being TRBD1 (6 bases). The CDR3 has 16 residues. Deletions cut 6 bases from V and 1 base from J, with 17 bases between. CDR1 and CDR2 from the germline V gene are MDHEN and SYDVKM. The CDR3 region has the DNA TGTGCCAGCAGCCGGCCGGGACACCTTCGCACAGATACGCAGTATTTT. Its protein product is CASSRPGHLRTDTQYF.

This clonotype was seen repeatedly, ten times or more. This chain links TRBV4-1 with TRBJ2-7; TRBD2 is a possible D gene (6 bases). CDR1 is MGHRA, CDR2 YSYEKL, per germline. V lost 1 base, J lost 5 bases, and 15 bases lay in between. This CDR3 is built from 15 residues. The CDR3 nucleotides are TGCGCCAGCAGCCAAGTGGGACTCCCCCTGGACGAGCAGTACTTC. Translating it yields CASSQVGLPLDEQYF.

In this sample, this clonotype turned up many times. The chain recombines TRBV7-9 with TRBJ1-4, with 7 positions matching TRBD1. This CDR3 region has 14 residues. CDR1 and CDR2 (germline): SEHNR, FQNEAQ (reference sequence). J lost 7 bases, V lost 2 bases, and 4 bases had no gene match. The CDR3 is CASSLTGAGEKLFF. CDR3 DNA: TGTGCCAGCAGCTTAACAGGGGCTGGTGAAAAACTGTTTTTT.

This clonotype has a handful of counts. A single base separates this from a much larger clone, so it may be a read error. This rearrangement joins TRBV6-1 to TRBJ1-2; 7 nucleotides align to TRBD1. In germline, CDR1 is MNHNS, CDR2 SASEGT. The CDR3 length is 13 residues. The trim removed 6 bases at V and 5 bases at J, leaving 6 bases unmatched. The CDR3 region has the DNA TGTGCCAGCAGAGGACAGGAGGATTATGGCTACACCTTC. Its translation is CASRGQEDYGYTF.

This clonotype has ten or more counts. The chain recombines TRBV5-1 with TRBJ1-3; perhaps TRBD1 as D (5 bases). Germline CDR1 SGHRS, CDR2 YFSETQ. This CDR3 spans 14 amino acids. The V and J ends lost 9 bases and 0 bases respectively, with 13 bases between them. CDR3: CATSAGGSGNTIYF. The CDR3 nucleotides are TGCGCCACCTCGGCGGGGGGCTCTGGAAACACCATATATTTT. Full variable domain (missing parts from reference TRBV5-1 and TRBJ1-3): KAGVTQTPRYLIKTRGQQVTLSCSPISGHRSVSWYQQTPGQGLQFLFEYFSETQRNKGNFPGRFSGRQFSNSRSEMNVSTLELGDSALYLCATSAGGSGNTIYFGEGSWLTVV.

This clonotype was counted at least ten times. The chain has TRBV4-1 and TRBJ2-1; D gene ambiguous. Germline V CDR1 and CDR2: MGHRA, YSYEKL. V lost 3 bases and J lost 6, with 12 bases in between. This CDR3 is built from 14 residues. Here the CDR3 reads CASSHPNLGNEQFF. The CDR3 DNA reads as TGCGCCAGCAGCCATCCGAACTTGGGCAATGAGCAGTTCTTC.

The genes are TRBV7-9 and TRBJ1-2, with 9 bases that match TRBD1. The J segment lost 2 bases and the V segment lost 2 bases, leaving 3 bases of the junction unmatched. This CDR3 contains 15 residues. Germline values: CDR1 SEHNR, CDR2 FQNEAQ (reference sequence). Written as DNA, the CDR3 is TGTGCCAGCAGCTTAACAGGGGGCGCGAACTATGGCTACACCTTC. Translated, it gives CASSLTGGANYGYTF.

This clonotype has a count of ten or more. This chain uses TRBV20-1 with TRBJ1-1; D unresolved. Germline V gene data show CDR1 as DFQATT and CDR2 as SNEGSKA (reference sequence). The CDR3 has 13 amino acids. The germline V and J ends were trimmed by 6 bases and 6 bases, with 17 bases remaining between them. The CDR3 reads CSAKEMAQSEAFF. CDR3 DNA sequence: TGCAGTGCCAAAGAGATGGCCCAATCTGAAGCTTTCTTT.

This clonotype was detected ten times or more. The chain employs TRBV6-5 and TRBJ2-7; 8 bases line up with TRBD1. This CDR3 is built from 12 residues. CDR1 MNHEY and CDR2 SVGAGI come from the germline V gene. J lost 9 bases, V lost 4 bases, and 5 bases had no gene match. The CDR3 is CASSFRTGRQYF. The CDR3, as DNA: TGTGCCAGCAGTTTCCGGACAGGGCGGCAGTACTTC.

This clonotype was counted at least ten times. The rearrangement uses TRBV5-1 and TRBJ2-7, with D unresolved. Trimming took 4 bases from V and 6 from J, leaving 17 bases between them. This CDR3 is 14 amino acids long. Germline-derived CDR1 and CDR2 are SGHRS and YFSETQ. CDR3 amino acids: CASSPRVQYIEQYF. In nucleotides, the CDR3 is TGCGCCAGCAGCCCACGCGTCCAGTACATCGAGCAGTACTTC.

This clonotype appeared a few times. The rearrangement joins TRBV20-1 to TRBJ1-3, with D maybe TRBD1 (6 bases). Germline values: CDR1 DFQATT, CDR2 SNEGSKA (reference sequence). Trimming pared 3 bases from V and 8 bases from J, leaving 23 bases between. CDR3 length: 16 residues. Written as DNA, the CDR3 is TGCAGTGCTAGTGGGGGCGACAAAAACTTATTGGACACCATATATTTT. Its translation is CSASGGDKNLLDTIYF.

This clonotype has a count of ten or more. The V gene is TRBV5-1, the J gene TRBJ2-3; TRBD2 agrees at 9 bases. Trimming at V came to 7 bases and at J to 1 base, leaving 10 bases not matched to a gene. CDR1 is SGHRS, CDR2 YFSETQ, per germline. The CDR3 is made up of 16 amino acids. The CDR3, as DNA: TGCGCCAGCTCTCTAGCGGGGCAAGGAGGCACAGATACGCAGTATTTT. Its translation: CASSLAGQGGTDTQYF.

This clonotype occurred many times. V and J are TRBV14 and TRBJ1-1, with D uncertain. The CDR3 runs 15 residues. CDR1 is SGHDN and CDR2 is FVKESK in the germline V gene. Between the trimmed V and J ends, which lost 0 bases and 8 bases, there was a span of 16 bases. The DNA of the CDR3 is TGTGCCAGCAGCCAAGATATTTTTGCTTCGGCCGAAGCTTTCTTT. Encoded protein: CASSQDIFASAEAFF.

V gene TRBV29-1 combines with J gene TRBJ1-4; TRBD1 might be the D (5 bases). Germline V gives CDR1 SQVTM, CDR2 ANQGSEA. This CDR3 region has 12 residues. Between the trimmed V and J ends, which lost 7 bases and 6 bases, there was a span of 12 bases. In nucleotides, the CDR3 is TGCAGCGCCATGCCGGGGGATGAAAAACTGTTTTTT. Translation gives CSAMPGDEKLFF. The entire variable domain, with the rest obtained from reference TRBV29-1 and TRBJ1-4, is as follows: SAVISQKPSRDICQRGTSLTIQCQVDSQVTMMFWYRQQPGQSLTLIATANQGSEATYESGFVIDKFPISRPNLTFSTLTVSNMSPEDSSIYLCSAMPGDEKLFFGSGTQLSVL.

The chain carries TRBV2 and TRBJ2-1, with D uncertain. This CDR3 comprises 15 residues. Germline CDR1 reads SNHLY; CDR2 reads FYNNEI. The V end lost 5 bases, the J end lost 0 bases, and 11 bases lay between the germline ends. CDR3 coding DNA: TGTGCCAGCAGTTACCGCTGGGGCTCCTACAATGAGCAGTTCTTC. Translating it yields CASSYRWGSYNEQFF.

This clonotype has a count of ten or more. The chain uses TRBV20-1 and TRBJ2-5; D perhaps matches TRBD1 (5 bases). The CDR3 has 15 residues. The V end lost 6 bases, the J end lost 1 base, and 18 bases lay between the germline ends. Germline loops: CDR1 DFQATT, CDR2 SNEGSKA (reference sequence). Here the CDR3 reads CSARPFRVGQETQYF. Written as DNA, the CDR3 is TGCAGTGCCAGACCTTTCAGGGTTGGCCAAGAGACCCAGTACTTC.

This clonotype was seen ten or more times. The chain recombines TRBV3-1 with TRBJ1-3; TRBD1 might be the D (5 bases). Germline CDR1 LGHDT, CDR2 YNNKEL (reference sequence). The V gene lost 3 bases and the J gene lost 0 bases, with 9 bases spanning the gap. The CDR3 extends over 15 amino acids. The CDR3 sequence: CASSQGPTSGNTIYF. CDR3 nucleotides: TGTGCCAGCAGCCAGGGGCCCACCTCTGGAAACACCATATATTTT. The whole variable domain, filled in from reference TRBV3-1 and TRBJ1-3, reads DTAVSQTPKYLVTQMGNDKSIKCEQNLGHDTMYWYKQDSKKFLKIMFSYNNKELIINETVPNRFSPKSPDKAHLNLHINSLELGDSAVYFCASSQGPTSGNTIYFGEGSWLTVV.

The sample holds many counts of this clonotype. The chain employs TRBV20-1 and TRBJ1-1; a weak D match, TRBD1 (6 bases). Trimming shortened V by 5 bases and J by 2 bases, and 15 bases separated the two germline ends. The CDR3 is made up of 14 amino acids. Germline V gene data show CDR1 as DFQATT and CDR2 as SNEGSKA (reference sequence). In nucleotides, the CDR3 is TGCAGTGCTCGAATCGGACAGCTAAACACTGAAGCTTTCTTT. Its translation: CSARIGQLNTEAFF.

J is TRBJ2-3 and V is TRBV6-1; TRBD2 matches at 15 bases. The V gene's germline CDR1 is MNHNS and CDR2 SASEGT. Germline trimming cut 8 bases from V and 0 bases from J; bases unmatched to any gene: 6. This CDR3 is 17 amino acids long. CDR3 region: CASRGLAGGFSTDTQYF. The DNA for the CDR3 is TGTGCCAGCCGAGGACTAGCGGGGGGGTTTAGCACAGATACGCAGTATTTT.

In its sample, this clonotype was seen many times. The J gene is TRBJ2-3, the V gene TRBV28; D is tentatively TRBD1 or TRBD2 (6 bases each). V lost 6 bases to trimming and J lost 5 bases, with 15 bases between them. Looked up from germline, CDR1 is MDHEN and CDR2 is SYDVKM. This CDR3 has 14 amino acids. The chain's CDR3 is CASRPYREEDTQYF. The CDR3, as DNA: TGTGCCAGCAGACCCTACAGGGAGGAAGATACGCAGTATTTT.

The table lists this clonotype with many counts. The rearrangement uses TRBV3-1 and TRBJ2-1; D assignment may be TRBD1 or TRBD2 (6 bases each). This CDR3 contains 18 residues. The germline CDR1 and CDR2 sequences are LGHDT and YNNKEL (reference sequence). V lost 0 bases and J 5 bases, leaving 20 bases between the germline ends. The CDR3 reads CASSQDGSGRTANNEQFF. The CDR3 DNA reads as TGTGCCAGCAGCCAAGACGGGAGTGGGAGGACAGCGAACAATGAGCAGTTCTTC.

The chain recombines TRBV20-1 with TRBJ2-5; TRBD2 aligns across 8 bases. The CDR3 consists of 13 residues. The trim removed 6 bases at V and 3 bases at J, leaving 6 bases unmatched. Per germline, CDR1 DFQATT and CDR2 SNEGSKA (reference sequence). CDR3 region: CSASRTSKETQYF. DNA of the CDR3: TGCAGTGCCTCCCGGACTAGCAAAGAGACCCAGTACTTC.

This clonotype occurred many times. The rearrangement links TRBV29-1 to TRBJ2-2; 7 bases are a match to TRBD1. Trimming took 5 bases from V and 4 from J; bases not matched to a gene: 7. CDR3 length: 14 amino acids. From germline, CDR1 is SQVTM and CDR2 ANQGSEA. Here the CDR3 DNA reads TGCAGCGTTCGAAGGGACAGCATCACCGGGGAGCTGTTTTTT. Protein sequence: CSVRRDSITGELFF.

This CDR3 is CASSPTSGAANEQFF. Here the CDR3 DNA reads TGCGCCAGCAGCCCTACTAGCGGGGCTGCAAATGAGCAGTTCTTC. The chain recombines TRBV5-1 with TRBJ2-1, with 10 bases fitting TRBD2. The CDR3 loop spans 15 amino acids. J was trimmed by 7 bases and V by 4 bases; bases with no gene match: 8. In germline, CDR1 is SGHRS, CDR2 YFSETQ. Combining the CDR3 with reference TRBV5-1 and TRBJ2-1 gives the whole variable domain KAGVTQTPRYLIKTRGQQVTLSCSPISGHRSVSWYQQTPGQGLQFLFEYFSETQRNKGNFPGRFSGRQFSNSRSEMNVSTLELGDSALYLCASSPTSGAANEQFFGPGTRLTVL.

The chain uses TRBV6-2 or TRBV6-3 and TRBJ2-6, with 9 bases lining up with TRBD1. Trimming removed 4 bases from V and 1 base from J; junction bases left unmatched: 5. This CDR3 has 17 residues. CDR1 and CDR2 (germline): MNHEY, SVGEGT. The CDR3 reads CASSSDRGLSGANVLTF. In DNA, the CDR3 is TGTGCCAGCAGTTCGGACAGGGGCTTGTCTGGGGCCAACGTCCTGACTTTC.

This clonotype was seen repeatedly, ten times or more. This CDR3 reads CASSFTGVGSLRLSNTGELFF. CDR3 nucleotide sequence: TGCGCCAGCAGCTTTACCGGCGTGGGTTCGTTGAGGTTGTCAAACACCGGGGAGCTGTTTTTT. The J gene is TRBJ2-2, the V gene TRBV5-1; the D is unclear. CDR1 is SGHRS and CDR2 is YFSETQ in the germline V gene. This CDR3 contains 21 residues. The V gene lost 2 bases and the J gene lost 2 bases, with 28 bases spanning the gap.

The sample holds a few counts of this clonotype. The CDR3, as DNA: TGCGCCAGCAGCCAAAATACGGGAGGTGCTAATGAAAAACTGTTTTTT. Residues: CASSQNTGGANEKLFF. This chain joins TRBV4-1 and TRBJ1-4, with no clear D. Germline lookup yields CDR1 MGHRA and CDR2 YSYEKL. V was pared by 2 bases and J by 3 bases, with 13 bases between. This CDR3 has 16 amino acids.